These 2 T cell receptor beta chains were all obtained from the same sample, sequenced in a study of CD8 T cells in Susac syndrome. cDNA came from approximately 0.5 to 1 ug RNA primed by random hexamers. TCRdb ran MiXCR on the immunoSEQ multiplex PCR reads and lists one entry per CDR3 protein. The sample has more than 150,000 distinct CDR3 sequences, about 95% seen once. Sample: CD4+ T cells from PBMCs. The origin of the receptors is a human donor with Susac syndrome.

This chain links TRBV20-1 with TRBJ1-6; possibly TRBD1 for D (5 bases). In germline, CDR1 is DFQATT, CDR2 SNEGSKA (reference sequence). This CDR3 region has 16 residues. V was pared by 3 bases and J by 5 bases, with 17 bases between. The CDR3 nucleotides read TGCAGTGCTAGTCCATTGGGGGGGACGGATAATTCACCCCTCCACTTT. This gives the protein CSASPLGGTDNSPLHF.

The V and J genes are TRBV5-1 and TRBJ1-2; TRBD1 agrees at 7 bases. The CDR3 loop spans 17 amino acids. Germline CDR1 SGHRS, CDR2 YFSETQ. V dropped 6 bases and J dropped 6; count of bases not matched to a gene: 20. CDR3 residues: CASTDPARTGSRNGYTF. In nucleotides, the CDR3 is TGCGCCAGCACCGACCCGGCTAGGACAGGATCTAGGAATGGCTACACCTTC.